The text below deals with one T cell receptor (beta chain). The data were produced by immunoSEQ multiplex PCR, yet TCRdb's version contains in-frame clones alone and is incomplete. This sample has over 70,000 clones, with 80% found just once. This sample was included in a study of T cell clones after liver transplantation. Overall study context: A pre-transplant mixed lymphocyte reaction with TCRbeta sequencing defined graft-donor-reactive clones followed in post-transplant blood. Tolerant meant at least one year fully off immunosuppression without liver enzymes above twice normal. Blood was drawn pre-transplant, before withdrawal, and after full or failed withdrawal. Pre-transplant mixed lymphocyte reactions yielded third-party-reactive TCRbeta sequences as comparators for graft-donor-reactive sequences.

This CDR3 is 14 amino acids long. V lost 2 bases and J lost 5; bases outside the gene matches: 6. Germline V gene lookup returns CDR1 SGDLS and CDR2 YYNGEE. This clonotype was obtained from a human patient who received a liver transplant. Some T cells may be supplied by the graft donor. The sample here was CD4+ T cells from blood, taken 12 months after liver transplant. The V call is TRBV9, the J call TRBJ1-1, with TRBD1 matching 7 bases. CDR3 amino acids: CASSVWSGGTEAFF. The DNA of the CDR3 is TGTGCCAGCAGCGTGTGGTCAGGGGGGACTGAAGCTTTCTTT.